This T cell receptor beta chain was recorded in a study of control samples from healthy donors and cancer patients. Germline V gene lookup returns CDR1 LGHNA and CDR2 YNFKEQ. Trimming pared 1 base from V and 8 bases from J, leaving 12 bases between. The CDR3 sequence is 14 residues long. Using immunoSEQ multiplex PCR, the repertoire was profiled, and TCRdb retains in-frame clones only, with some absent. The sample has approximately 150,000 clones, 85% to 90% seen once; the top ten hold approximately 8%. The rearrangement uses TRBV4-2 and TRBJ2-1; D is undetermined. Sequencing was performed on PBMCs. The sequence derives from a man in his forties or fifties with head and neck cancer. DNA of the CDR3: TGTGCCAGCAGCCAAGCATGGCAAAGGGATGAGCAGTTCTTC. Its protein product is CASSQAWQRDEQFF.